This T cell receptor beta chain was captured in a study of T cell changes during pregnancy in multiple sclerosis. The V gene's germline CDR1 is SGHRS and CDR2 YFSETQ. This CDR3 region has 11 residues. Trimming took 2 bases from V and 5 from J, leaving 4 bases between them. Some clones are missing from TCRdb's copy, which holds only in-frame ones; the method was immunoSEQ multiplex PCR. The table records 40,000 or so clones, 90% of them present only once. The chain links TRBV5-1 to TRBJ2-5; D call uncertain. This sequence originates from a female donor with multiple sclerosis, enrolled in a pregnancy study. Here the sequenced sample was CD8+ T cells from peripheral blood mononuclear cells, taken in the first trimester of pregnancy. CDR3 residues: CASSFSETQYF. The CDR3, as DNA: TGCGCCAGCAGCTTCAGTGAGACCCAGTACTTC.